This T cell receptor (beta chain) is drawn from a study of post-analysis software for immune sequencing data. Across the whole study: Some patients lacked subtype; others had relapsing-remitting, secondary progressive or progressive-relapsing disease.

For this clonotype: What it recognizes is unknown. A much larger clonotype is one base distant, so this may be a read error.

CDR1 LGHNA and CDR2 YNFKEQ come from the germline V gene. The ends were cut back, 2 bases at V and 1 base at J, with 12 bases in the middle. The CDR3 covers 15 residues. Unique molecular identifiers featured in each of the TCR beta cDNA libraries. cDNA molecules numbering 450,000 to 650,000 came from roughly 1 to 10 million T cells. TCRdb re-called the PCR reads through MiXCR, storing one row per CDR3 protein. The table includes roughly 410,000 distinct CDR3 sequences, approximately 33% detected once. General study points: About five TRBV segments were more frequent in patients than controls; TRBV5-6, TRBV5-1 and TRBV20-1 belonged to this group. Controls had significantly higher normalized Chao1 diversity than multiple sclerosis patients. F measure clustering grouped samples strongly by preparation batch.

The V gene is TRBV4-2, the J gene TRBJ2-7; D uncertain. The TCR comes from a girl aged 5 to 17 with multiple sclerosis. Specimen: blood. The CDR3, as DNA: TGTGCCAGCAGCCAACAAGGAACTGGATCCTACGAGCAGTACTTC. Translation: CASSQQGTGSYEQYF.